This T cell receptor (beta chain) was recorded in a study of T cell responses to AZD1222 COVID-19 vaccine. Germline assignment: CDR1 ENHRY and CDR2 SYGVKD. V was cut by 3 bases and J by 0 bases, with 12 bases left in between. The CDR3 has 16 residues. The repertoire was sequenced with immunoSEQ multiplex PCR; TCRdb's copy has only in-frame clones and lacks some. Altogether approximately 130,000 clones are present, about 88% being singletons, with the ten largest covering approximately 9.4%. This clone was counted a few times. This receptor was taken from an adult who received the AZD1222 COVID-19 vaccine. The sample in question was peripheral blood, obtained 28 days after the second AZD1222 dose. The genes are TRBV10-3 and TRBJ2-1, with D hard to call. CDR3: CAISDPGRSSYNEQFF. Here the CDR3 DNA reads TGTGCCATCAGTGACCCCGGGCGGAGCTCCTACAATGAGCAGTTCTTC.